The source of this TCR beta chain is a study of technical replicates of blood from a few donors. The V and J ends lost 5 bases and 5 bases, in that order; junction bases with no gene match: 8. This CDR3 has 14 residues. Per the germline V gene, CDR1 is SNHLY and CDR2 is FYNNEI. Sequencing used immunoSEQ multiplex PCR; TCRdb keeps in-frame clones, though not all of them. There are tens of thousands of clones in the sample; about 90% occur only once, and 0.42% lies in the top ten. The genes are TRBV2 and TRBJ1-1, with TRBD1 matching 7 bases. The TCR was taken from a human donor in good health. Specimen: T cells isolated from PBMCs. The CDR3 DNA sequence: TGTGCCAGCAGTCCCCAGGGGGGATTAACTGAAGCTTTCTTT. Its translation is CASSPQGGLTEAFF.